The 13 T cell receptor beta chains below were found in one sample sequenced in a study of graft-versus-host responses after intestinal transplantation. Their specific antigens are unknown. The protocol was immunoSEQ multiplex PCR, while the TCRdb copy is restricted to in-frame clones and leaves out a portion. The sample lists about 90,000 clones, 80% to 85% seen once, with 0.83% in the top ten. Specimen: unstimulated CD4+ T cells sorted from spleen or lymph node cells, collected before intestinal transplant. The origin of the receptors is a human donor who received an intestinal transplant.

V gene TRBV18 combines with J gene TRBJ2-3; TRBD2 matches at 7 bases. This CDR3 comprises 14 residues. With V trimmed by 2 bases and J by 3 bases, 2 bases remained unmatched. Germline V gene sequence: CDR1 KGHSH, CDR2 LQKENI. The CDR3 reads CASSPSGATDTQYF. Written as DNA, the CDR3 is TGTGCCAGCTCACCAAGCGGGGCGACAGATACGCAGTATTTT.

This clone was counted only a few times. The rearrangement links TRBV19 to TRBJ1-1; D is perhaps TRBD1 (6 bases). V dropped 5 bases and J dropped 7 bases, with 11 bases sitting between them. The germline CDR1 and CDR2 sequences are LNHDA and SQIVND (reference sequence). This CDR3 is 12 amino acids long. This CDR3 reads CASSRGGIEAFF. Here the CDR3 DNA reads TGTGCCAGTAGTCGTGGGGGCATTGAAGCTTTCTTT. Full variable domain (missing parts from reference TRBV19 and TRBJ1-1): DGGITQSPKYLFRKEGQNVTLSCEQNLNHDAMYWYRQDPGQGLRLIYYSQIVNDFQKGDIAEGYSVSREKKESFPLTVTSAQKNPTAFYLCASSRGGIEAFFGQGTRLTVV.

This chain joins TRBV6-5 and TRBJ2-5; D remains ambiguous. The J call may be wrong; the DNA end is better matched by TRBJ2-7. The germline V gene encodes CDR1 MNHEY and CDR2 SVGAGI. The CDR3 covers 13 residues. The CDR3 is CASSPRQDYEQYF. CDR3 coding DNA: TGTGCCAGCAGCCCACGACAAGACTACGAGCAGTACTTC.

This rearrangement joins TRBV5-1 to TRBJ2-1; 8 bases map to TRBD2. The trim removed 1 base at V and 3 bases at J, leaving 6 bases unmatched. Looked up from germline, CDR1 is SGHRS and CDR2 is YFSETQ. The CDR3 contains 16 residues. The chain's CDR3 is CASSLSAGGFYNEQFF. CDR3 sequence (DNA): TGCGCCAGCAGCTTGAGCGCGGGGGGATTCTACAATGAGCAGTTCTTC.

DNA for the CDR3: TGTGCCAGCAGCAAAGGCGGGGGTTTAAATGGCTACACCTTC. Translated: CASSKGGGLNGYTF. This rearrangement joins TRBV21-1 to TRBJ1-2. TRBV21-1 is a known pseudogene. The CDR3 is 14 residues long.

The chain has TRBV15 and TRBJ1-5; weak D call: TRBD1 (6 bases). The CDR3 runs 14 residues. Germline loops: CDR1 LNHNV, CDR2 YYDKDF (reference sequence). The V end was cut by 5 bases, the J end by 7 bases, with 15 bases between. CDR3 region: CATSEGVSRQPQHF. The CDR3 nucleotides are TGTGCCACCAGCGAGGGGGTGTCCCGGCAGCCCCAGCATTTT.

J is TRBJ2-5 and V is TRBV4-2, with D unresolved. Deletions cut 0 bases from V and 2 bases from J, with 4 bases between. The length of the CDR3 is 13 residues. The germline V gene has CDR1 LGHNA and CDR2 YNFKEQ. CDR3 in DNA: TGTGCCAGCAGCCAAGATTCACAAGAGACCCAGTACTTC. Protein sequence: CASSQDSQETQYF.

This sequence joins TRBV28 and TRBJ2-3; 8 bases map to TRBD2. From germline, CDR1 is MDHEN and CDR2 SYDVKM. The CDR3 contains 14 residues. The ends lost 6 bases at V and 2 bases at J; junction bases unmatched: 4. This CDR3 reads CASSQAGVTDTQYF. CDR3 in DNA: TGTGCCAGCAGCCAAGCGGGAGTCACAGATACGCAGTATTTT.

The count of this clone is one. This chain connects TRBV7-9 to TRBJ2-7, with 10 bases fitting TRBD2. Germline CDR1 and CDR2: SEHNR and FQNEAQ (reference sequence). CDR3 length: 15 residues. V dropped 3 bases and J dropped 2; count of bases not matched to a gene: 4. The CDR3 nucleotides are TGTGCCAGCAGCTTCGCAGCGGGGGGGCCCTACGAGCAGTACTTC. Translated, it gives CASSFAAGGPYEQYF.

Only a few counts were recorded for this clone. This chain connects TRBV6-5 to TRBJ1-1; no firm D call. In germline, CDR1 is MNHEY, CDR2 SVGAGI. V lost 0 bases, J lost 3 bases, and 11 bases lay in between. The CDR3 consists of 15 residues. The CDR3 DNA is TGTGCCAGCAGTTACTCCGGGGTTGGACACACTGAAGCTTTCTTT. Residues: CASSYSGVGHTEAFF.

The chain has TRBV29-1 and TRBJ2-2, with a tentative D call TRBD1 (5 bases). Trimming cost V 4 bases and J 5 bases, with 14 bases left between them. The CDR3 totals 14 residues. Germline loops: CDR1 SQVTM, CDR2 ANQGSEA. This chain's CDR3 is CSVGQGIETGELFF. CDR3 DNA: TGCAGCGTTGGGCAGGGAATTGAAACCGGGGAGCTGTTTTTT.

The J gene is TRBJ1-3, the V gene TRBV4-2; D not resolved. This CDR3 has 15 amino acids. Trimming took 0 bases from V and 6 from J, leaving 12 bases between them. CDR1 is LGHNA, CDR2 YNFKEQ, per germline. The CDR3: CASSQDPGEANTIYF. The CDR3 DNA sequence: TGTGCCAGCAGCCAAGATCCCGGGGAGGCAAACACCATATATTTT.

This sequence joins TRBV5-4 and TRBJ2-7, with TRBD1 identical over 9 bases. V was pared by 6 bases and J by 6 bases, with 7 bases of the junction left unmatched. The CDR3 loop spans 13 amino acids. Germline values: CDR1 SGHNT, CDR2 YYREEE (reference sequence). Here the CDR3 DNA reads TGTGCCAGCAACCTACAGGGGGCCCGCGAGCAGTACTTC. Translation gives CASNLQGAREQYF.